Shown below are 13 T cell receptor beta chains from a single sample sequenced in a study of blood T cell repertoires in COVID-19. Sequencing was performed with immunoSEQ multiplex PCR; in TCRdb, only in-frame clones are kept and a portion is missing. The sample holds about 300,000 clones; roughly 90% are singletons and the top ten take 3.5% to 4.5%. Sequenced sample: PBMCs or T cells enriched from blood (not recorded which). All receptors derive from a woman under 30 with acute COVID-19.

CDR3 coding DNA: TGTGCCAGCTCACCAGGGGAGACATTGAACGAGCAGTACTTC. This gives the protein CASSPGETLNEQYF. V is TRBV18 and J is TRBJ2-7; possible D gene TRBD2, 5 bases. V lost 2 bases to trimming and J lost 5 bases, with 13 bases between them. The CDR3 length is 14 residues. Germline CDR1 KGHSH, CDR2 LQKENI.

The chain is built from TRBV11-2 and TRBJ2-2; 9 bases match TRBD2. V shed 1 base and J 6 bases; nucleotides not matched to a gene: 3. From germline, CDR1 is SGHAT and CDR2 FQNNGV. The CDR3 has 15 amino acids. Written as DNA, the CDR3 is TGTGCCAGCAGCTTAGTAGCGGGAGTATCCGGGGAGCTGTTTTTT. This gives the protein CASSLVAGVSGELFF.

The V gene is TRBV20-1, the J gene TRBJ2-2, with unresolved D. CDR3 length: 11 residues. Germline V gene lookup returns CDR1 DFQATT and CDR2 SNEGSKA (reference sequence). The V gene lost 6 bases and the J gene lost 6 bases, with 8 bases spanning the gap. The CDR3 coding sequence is TGCAGTGCGTGGAGAGCCGGGGAGCTGTTTTTT. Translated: CSAWRAGELFF.

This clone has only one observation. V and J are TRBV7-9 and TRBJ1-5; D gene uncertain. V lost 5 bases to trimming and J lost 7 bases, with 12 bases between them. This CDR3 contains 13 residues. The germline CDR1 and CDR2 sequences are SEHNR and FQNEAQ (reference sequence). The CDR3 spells CASSPGFGQPQHF. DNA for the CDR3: TGTGCCAGCAGCCCCGGGTTCGGACAGCCCCAGCATTTT. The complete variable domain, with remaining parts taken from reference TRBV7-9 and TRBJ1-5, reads DTGVSQNPRHKITKRGQNVTFRCDPISEHNRLYWYRQTLGQGPEFLTYFQNEAQLEKSRLLSDRFSAERPKGSFSTLEIQRTEQGDSAMYLCASSPGFGQPQHFGDGTRLSIL.

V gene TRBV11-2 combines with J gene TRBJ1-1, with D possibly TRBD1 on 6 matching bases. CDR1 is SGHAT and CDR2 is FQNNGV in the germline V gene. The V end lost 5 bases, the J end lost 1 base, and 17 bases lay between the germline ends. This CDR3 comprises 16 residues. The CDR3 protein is CASSRFYTGWNTEAFF. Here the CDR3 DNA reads TGTGCCAGCAGCCGATTTTATACAGGGTGGAACACTGAAGCTTTCTTT.

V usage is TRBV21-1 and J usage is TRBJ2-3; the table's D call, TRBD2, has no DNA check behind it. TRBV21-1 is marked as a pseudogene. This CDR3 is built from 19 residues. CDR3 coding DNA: TGTGCCAGCAGCAAAAAAAGGACCTTAGCGGGAGAGGGCACAGATACGCAGTATTTT. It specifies CASSKKRTLAGEGTDTQYF.

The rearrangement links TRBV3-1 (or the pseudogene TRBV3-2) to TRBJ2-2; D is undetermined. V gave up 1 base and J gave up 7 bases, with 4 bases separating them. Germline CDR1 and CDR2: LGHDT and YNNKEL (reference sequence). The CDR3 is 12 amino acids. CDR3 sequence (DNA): TGTGCCAGCAGCCAAGGAGACGGGGAGCTGTTTTTT. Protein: CASSQGDGELFF.

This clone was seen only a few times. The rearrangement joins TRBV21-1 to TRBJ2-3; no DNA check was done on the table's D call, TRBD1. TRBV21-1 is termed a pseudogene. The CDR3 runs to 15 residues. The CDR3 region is CASSALTGYVDTQYF. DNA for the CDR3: TGTGCCAGCAGCGCCCTGACAGGGTACGTTGATACGCAGTATTTT.

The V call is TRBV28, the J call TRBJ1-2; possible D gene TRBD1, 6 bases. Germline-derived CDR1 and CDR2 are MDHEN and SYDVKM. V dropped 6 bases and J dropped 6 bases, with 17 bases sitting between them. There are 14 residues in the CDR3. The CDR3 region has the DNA TGTGCCAGCAGCGAGAGGGGGAACTCGGATGGCTACACCTTC. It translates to CASSERGNSDGYTF.

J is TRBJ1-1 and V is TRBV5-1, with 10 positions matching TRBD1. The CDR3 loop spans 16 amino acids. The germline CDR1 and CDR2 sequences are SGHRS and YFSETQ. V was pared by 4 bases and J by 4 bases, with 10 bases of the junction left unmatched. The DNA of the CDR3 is TGCGCCAGCAGCCTAGGGACAGGGGCCTTACTCACTGAAGCTTTCTTT. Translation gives CASSLGTGALLTEAFF. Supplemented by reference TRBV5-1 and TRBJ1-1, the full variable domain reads KAGVTQTPRYLIKTRGQQVTLSCSPISGHRSVSWYQQTPGQGLQFLFEYFSETQRNKGNFPGRFSGRQFSNSRSEMNVSTLELGDSALYLCASSLGTGALLTEAFFGQGTRLTVV.

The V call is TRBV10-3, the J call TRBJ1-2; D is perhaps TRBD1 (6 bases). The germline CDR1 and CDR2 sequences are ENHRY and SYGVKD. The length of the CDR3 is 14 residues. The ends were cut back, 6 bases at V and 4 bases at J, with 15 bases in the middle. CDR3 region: CAISGIQGGYGYTF. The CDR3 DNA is TGTGCCATCAGCGGGATACAGGGCGGCTATGGCTACACCTTC.

This CDR3 reads CASGPAAGHEQYF. In nucleotides, the CDR3 is TGTGCTAGTGGTCCCGCGGCGGGACACGAGCAGTACTTC. The chain combines TRBV12-5 with TRBJ2-7, with D possibly matching TRBD2 (6 bases). V was trimmed by 5 bases and J by 5 bases, leaving 13 bases between them. Germline V lookup: CDR1 LGHNT, CDR2 FRNRAP. There are 13 residues in the CDR3.

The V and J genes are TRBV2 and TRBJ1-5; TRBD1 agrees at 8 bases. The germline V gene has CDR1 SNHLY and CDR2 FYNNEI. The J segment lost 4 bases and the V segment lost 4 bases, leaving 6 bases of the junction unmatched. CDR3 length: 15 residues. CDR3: CASSGTGQRNQPQHF. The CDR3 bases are TGTGCCAGCAGTGGGACAGGGCAAAGGAATCAGCCCCAGCATTTT.